This is a list of T cell receptor beta chains from one sample in a study of T-cell memory formation after mild COVID-19. One entry per CDR3 protein results from TCRdb running MiXCR on the 5' RACE reads. The sample gives approximately 50,000 distinct CDR3 sequences, approximately 9% of which show up once; approximately 12% is in the top ten. Source material: PBMCs or a T cell subset sorted from them (not recorded which). All receptors come from an adult woman who had mild COVID-19 (a few samples of this study predate the infection). Cell type and time point are not known. Each CDR3 is given without its conserved first and last residue. D genes are given only for firm matches.

. TRBV11-2 ASSPKVRDSSYEQY
. TRBV5-1 ASSLTPLQGTEAF
TRBD1 TRBV4-1 ASGDRDRQETQY
. TRBV12-3/TRBV12-4 ASSLTNYGCT
TRBD2 TRBV27 ASSLGLAGGSGNEQY
. TRBV18 ASSPLGWKARNDYGYT
. TRBV18 ASSPDRDQPQH
. TRBV4-2 ASTPNRRNNEKLF
. TRBV20-1 SAEMGMVRYGYT
TRBD1 TRBV5-1 ASSLARGTGTQETQY
. TRBV11-3 ASSLLPNTEAF
. TRBV20-1 SARGGVSNSPLH
. TRBV4-2 ASSQKDQETQY